Sequencing of this T cell receptor beta chain was carried out in a study of long-term antiretroviral therapy in people with HIV (dated by TCRdb to between 2020 and 2023). Broadly, across the study: Collection of the earliest samples took place about a decade ahead of the 2015 WHO recommendation for immediate ART, at a time when ART was typically delayed until CD4 counts fell. From 30 adults with confirmed HIV infection, the cohort provided fewer than 200 cryopreserved PBMC samples, gathered serially across a mean of about six years (range 1-12). Test extractions of a monoclonal T-cell line alongside approximately 34 polyclonal samples showed no cross-contamination during QIAcube processing. Among the approximately 30 participants with HIV, about 11 were female. A retrospective serial study tested whether ART initiation and durable HIV suppression were associated with changes in peripheral blood TRB repertoire composition and diversity.

The immunoSEQ hsTCRB v3.0 assay was used at survey level resolution to sequence the TRB variable region. TRB sequencing targeted a depth of 40,000-50,000 T-cell genomes per sample. TRB libraries were pooled and sequenced on an Illumina MiSeq using a v3 150-cycle kit. The source study handled its data this way. Repertoire analysis was run in R within a reproducible Nextflow workflow that covered QC, data transformation and analysis. LymphoSeq2, an R package for exploring AIRR-Seq data, was used to implement custom analyses. After excluding several samples that yielded fewer than 5000 total TRB sequences, some 180 HIV repertoires remained for analysis. Among the roughly 200 retained HIV repertoires, 55 to 65 were collected before ART initiation and approximately 130 after ART initiation. Repertoires were downsampled to 5000 TRB nucleotide sequences, with summary statistics averaged over 100 downsampling iterations. Only TRB sequences with CDR3 regions of at least seven amino acids were retained for analysis. A Shannon entropy-derived clonality score and the Gini coefficient were used to measure diversity. In repertoire networks, the top 5000 CDR3 amino acid sequences were linked whenever an edit distance of one separated two sequences. For TRB CDR3 amino acid sequences, antigen specificity groups and MHC restriction were predicted with GLIPH2. To flag known associations with CMV, EBV, HIV or tissue antigens, CDR3 amino acid sequences were compared against VDJdb and McPAS-TCR. Pre-ART, post-ART and control groups were compared with Wilcoxon signed-rank tests and Holm-Bonferroni correction. TCRdb carries this immuneACCESS record with in-frame sequences only. Its versions omit some clonotypes, under half of them owing to an unresolved V gene in the studies checked, with the rest unexplained. The V and J calls and clone size come from that table; D and trimming were worked out from the DNA. The sample profile shows 17,000 or so clones; over 70% of them were found once. The top ten constitute about 15% of the sample.

Sequences MDHEN (CDR1) and SYDVKM (CDR2) are obtained from the germline V gene. Compared with germline, V lacks 6 bases and J lacks 5 bases; bases without a gene match: 6. The CDR3, from cysteine to phenylalanine, totals 14 residues. Only CDR3 DNA remains: 42 bases, in frame from the first base. About this clone: What antigen it recognizes has not been identified. Base qualities are missing; no much larger clone stands one base away.

Results the study describes overall, beyond this receptor: ART initiation was associated with a significant increase in TRB diversity, but diversity stayed significantly below transplant donor controls even after long-term ART. Inferences about post-ART repertoire changes are limited because no data were available on ART adherence, viral resistance or therapy changes. Because pre-ART samples had limited cell numbers, profiling was done on unsorted PBMC rather than on sorted CD4+ and CD8+ T cells. The samples span the years 2004 to 2017, and the ART regimens used may be less effective than current regimens. Since PBMC availability was limited, sequencing covered only the TCR beta chain, with no alpha chain pairing. At every time point, the repertoire was dominated by expanded TRB clones first identified before ART initiation, although this dominance fluctuated and, in many PLHIV, declined after ART. Narrower CDR3 length ranges were observed in HIV repertoires than in controls, and an antigen-experienced repertoire with only a slight naive shift after ART was suggested by the network structure.

Participants were included only if at least one PBMC sample before ART initiation and at least two post-ART samples were available. Every participant with HIV received treatment in the United States of America. Before DNA extraction, cryopreserved samples containing roughly 0.9-10 million PBMC were thawed and washed. At the time of the earliest PBMC sample, participants with HIV were aged between roughly 20 and 60 years. Per participant, PBMC samples came from 1-4 timepoints prior to ART initiation and 2-8 timepoints following ART initiation, for a median of 7 samples. Serial HIV viral load, CD4+ T-cell count, ART history and demographic data were obtained for every participant. Genomic DNA was extracted from unsorted PBMC with a Qiagen kit on a QIAcube, with processing performed in batches of 12 samples.

This specimen was unsorted PBMCs, taken 2.1 to 2.2 years before starting antiretroviral therapy. The chain joins TRBV28 to TRBJ2-5, and TRBD1 aligns with 10 junction nucleotides. This receptor was taken from a young man with HIV. The bases read TGTGCCAGCAGGTCACCGGGACAGGGGGAGACCCAGTACTTC. Its coded protein is CASRSPGQGETQYF.